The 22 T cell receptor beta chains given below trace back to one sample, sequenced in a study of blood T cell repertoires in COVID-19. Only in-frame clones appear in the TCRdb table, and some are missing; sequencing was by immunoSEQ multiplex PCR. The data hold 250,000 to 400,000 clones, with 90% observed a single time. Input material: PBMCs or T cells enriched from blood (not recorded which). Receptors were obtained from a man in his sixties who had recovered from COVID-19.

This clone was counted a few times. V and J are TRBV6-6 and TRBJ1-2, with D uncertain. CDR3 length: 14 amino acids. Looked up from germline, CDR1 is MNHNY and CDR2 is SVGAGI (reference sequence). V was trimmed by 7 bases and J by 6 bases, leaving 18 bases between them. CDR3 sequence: CASTLRGSEDGYTF. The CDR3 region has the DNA TGTGCCAGCACCTTACGGGGTAGCGAAGATGGCTACACCTTC.

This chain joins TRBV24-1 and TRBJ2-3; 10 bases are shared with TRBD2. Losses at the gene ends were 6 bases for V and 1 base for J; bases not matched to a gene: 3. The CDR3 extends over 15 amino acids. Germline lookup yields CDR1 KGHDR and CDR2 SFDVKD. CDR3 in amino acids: CATSPGTSGTDTQYF. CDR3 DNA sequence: TGTGCCACCAGTCCCGGGACTAGCGGCACAGATACGCAGTATTTT.

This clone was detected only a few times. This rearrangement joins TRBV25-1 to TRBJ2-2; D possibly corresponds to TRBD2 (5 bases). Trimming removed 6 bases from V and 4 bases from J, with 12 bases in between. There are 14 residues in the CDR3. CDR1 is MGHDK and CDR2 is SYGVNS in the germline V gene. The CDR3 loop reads CASRAPGSTGELFF. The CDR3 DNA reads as TGTGCCAGCAGGGCCCCGGGGAGCACCGGGGAGCTGTTTTTT.

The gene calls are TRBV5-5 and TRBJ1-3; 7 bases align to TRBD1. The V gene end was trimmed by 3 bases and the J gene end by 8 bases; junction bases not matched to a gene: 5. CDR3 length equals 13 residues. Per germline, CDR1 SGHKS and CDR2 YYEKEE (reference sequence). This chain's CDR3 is CASSSQGKDTIYF. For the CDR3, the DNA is TGTGCCAGCAGCTCACAGGGGAAGGACACCATATATTTT.

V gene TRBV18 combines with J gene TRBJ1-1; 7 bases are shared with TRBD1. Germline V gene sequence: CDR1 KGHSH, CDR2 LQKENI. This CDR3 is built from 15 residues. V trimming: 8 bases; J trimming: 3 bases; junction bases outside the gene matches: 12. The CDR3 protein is CASRRQGGIHTEAFF. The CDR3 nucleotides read TGTGCCAGCCGCCGCCAGGGGGGTATCCACACTGAAGCTTTCTTT.

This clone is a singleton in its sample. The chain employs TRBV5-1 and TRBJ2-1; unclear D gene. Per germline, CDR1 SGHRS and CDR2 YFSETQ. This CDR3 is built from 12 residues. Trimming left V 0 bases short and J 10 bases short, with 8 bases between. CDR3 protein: CASSLDYREQFF. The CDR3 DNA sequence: TGCGCCAGCAGCTTGGATTACAGAGAGCAGTTCTTC.

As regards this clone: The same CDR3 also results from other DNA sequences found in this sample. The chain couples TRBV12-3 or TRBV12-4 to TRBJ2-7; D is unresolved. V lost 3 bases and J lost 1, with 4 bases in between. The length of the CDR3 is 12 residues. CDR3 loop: CASSFGSYEQYF. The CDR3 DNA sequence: TGTGCCAGCAGTTTCGGGTCCTACGAGCAGTACTTC.

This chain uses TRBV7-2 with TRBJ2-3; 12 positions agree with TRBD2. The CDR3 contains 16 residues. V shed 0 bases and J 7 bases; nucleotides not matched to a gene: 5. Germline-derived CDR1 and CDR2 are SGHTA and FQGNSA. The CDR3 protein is CASSLAWTSGTYTQYF. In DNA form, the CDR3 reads TGTGCCAGCAGCTTAGCGTGGACTAGCGGGACCTATACGCAGTATTTT.

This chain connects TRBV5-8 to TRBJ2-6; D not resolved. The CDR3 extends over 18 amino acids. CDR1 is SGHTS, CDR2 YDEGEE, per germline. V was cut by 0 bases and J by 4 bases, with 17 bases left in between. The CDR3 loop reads CASSLAVTSLSGANVLTF. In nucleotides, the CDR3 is TGTGCCAGCAGCTTGGCCGTGACTTCTCTTTCCGGGGCCAACGTCCTGACTTTC.

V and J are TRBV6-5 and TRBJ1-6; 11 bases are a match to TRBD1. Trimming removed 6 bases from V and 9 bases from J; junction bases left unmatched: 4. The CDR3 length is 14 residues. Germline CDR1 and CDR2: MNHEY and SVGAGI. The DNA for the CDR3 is TGTGCCAGCAGCAAGGACAGGGGGCGTTCACCCCTCCACTTT. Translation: CASSKDRGRSPLHF.

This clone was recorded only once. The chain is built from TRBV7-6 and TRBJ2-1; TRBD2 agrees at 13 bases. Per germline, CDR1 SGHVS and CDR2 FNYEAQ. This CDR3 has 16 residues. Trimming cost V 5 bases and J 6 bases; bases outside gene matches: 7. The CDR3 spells CASSLSGLAGANEQFF. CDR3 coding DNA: TGTGCCAGCAGCCTGTCTGGACTAGCGGGGGCCAATGAGCAGTTCTTC.

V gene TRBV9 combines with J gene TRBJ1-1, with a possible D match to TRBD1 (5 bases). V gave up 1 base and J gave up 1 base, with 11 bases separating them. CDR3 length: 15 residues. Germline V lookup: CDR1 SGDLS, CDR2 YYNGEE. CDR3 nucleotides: TGTGCCAGCAGCGTAAGTGGGGGGACGAACACTGAAGCTTTCTTT. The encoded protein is CASSVSGGTNTEAFF.

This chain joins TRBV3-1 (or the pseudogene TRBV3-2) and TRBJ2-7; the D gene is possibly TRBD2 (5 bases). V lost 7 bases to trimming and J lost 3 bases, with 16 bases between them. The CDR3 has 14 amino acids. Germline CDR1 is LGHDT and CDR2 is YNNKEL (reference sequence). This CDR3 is CASTPRGSDYEQYF. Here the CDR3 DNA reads TGTGCCAGCACCCCACGCGGGTCGGACTACGAGCAGTACTTC.

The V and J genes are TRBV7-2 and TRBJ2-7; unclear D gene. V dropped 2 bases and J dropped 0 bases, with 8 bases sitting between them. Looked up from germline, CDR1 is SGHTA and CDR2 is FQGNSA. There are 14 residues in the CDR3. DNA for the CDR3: TGTGCCAGCAGCTTAAAGTCGGGCTCCTACGAGCAGTACTTC. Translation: CASSLKSGSYEQYF.

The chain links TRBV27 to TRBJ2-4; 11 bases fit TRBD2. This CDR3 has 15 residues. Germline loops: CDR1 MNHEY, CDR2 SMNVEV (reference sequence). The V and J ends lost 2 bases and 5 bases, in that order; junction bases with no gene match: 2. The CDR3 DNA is TGTGCCAGCAGTTTAAGACTAGCGGGGCAAAACATTCAGTACTTC. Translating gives CASSLRLAGQNIQYF.

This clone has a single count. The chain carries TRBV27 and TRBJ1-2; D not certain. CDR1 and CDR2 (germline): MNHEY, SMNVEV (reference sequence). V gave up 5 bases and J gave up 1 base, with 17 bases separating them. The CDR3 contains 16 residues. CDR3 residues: CASSRRPTQSNYGYTF. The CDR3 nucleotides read TGTGCCAGCAGTCGCCGTCCTACACAGAGTAACTATGGCTACACCTTC.

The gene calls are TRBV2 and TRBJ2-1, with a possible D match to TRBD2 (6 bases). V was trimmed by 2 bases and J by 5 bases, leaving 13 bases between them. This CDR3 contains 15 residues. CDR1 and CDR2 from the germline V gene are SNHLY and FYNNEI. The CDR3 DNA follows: TGTGCCAGCAGTGAATTTGGTAGCGGCAACAATGAGCAGTTCTTC. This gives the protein CASSEFGSGNNEQFF.

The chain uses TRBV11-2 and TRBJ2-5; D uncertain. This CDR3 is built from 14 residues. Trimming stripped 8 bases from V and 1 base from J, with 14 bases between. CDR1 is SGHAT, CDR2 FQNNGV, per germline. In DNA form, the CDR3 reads TGTGCCAGCTCCGTGGCGGCGTTCCAAGAGACCCAGTACTTC. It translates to CASSVAAFQETQYF. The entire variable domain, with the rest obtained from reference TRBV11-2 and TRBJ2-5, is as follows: EAGVAQSPRYKIIEKRQSVAFWCNPISGHATLYWYQQILGQGPKLLIQFQNNGVVDDSQLPKDRFSAERLKGVDSTLKIQPAKLEDSAVYLCASSVAAFQETQYFGPGTRLLVL.

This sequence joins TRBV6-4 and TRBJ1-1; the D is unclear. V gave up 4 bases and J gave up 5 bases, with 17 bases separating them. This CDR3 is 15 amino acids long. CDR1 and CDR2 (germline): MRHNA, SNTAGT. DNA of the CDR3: TGTGCCAGCAGTGTTGAATTTCTAGCGGGGACTGAAGCTTTCTTT. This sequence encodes CASSVEFLAGTEAFF.

The CDR3 sequence is CASSFPGINRNTEAFF. The CDR3 nucleotides are TGTGCCAGCAGCTTCCCCGGAATCAACAGAAACACTGAAGCTTTCTTT. This sequence joins TRBV7-2 and TRBJ1-1, with no clear D. Trimming left V 3 bases short and J 2 bases short, with 16 bases between. The CDR3 is made up of 16 amino acids. Germline-derived CDR1 and CDR2 are SGHTA and FQGNSA.

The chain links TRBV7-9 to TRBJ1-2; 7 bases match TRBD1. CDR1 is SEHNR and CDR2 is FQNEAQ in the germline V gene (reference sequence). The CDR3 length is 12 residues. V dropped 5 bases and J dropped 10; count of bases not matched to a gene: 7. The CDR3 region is CASSPQGEVYTF. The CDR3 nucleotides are TGTGCCAGCAGCCCCCAGGGGGAGGTCTACACCTTC. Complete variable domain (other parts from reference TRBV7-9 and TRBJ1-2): DTGVSQNPRHKITKRGQNVTFRCDPISEHNRLYWYRQTLGQGPEFLTYFQNEAQLEKSRLLSDRFSAERPKGSFSTLEIQRTEQGDSAMYLCASSPQGEVYTFGSGTRLTVV.

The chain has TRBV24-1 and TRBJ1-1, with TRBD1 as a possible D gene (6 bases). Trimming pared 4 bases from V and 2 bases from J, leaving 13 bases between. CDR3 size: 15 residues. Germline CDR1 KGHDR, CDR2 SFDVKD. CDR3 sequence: CATSDGQPGNTEAFF. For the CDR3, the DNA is TGTGCCACCAGTGACGGACAGCCAGGAAACACTGAAGCTTTCTTT.